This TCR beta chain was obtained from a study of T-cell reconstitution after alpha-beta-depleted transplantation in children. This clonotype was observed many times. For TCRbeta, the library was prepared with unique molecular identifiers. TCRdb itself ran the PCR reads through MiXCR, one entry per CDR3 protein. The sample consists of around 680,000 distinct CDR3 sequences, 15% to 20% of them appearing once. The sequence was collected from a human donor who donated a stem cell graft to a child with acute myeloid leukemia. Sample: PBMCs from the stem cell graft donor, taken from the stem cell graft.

CDR3 sequence reads: CASSLSRVEQFF. CDR3 DNA: TGTGCCAGCAGCTTGTCGAGGGTTGAGCAGTTCTTC. V gene TRBV5-5 combines with J gene TRBJ2-1; D may be TRBD2 (5 bases). The CDR3 sequence is 12 residues long. V shed 1 base and J shed 9 bases, with 8 bases lying between them. In germline, CDR1 is SGHKS, CDR2 YYEKEE (reference sequence).